This is a list of T cell receptor beta chains from one sample in a study of T cells in Graves' hyperthyroidism and ophthalmopathy. TCRdb used MiXCR to reprocess the multiplex PCR reads, holding one entry per CDR3 protein. In the table there are a few hundred thousand distinct CDR3 sequences, 46% of which are singletons. The sequencing input was peripheral blood or thyroid tissue (not recorded which). The receptors come from a woman aged 18-29 years with Graves' hyperthyroidism. CDR3s include the opening cysteine and the closing phenylalanine or tryptophan. The D gene is left open where the match is weak. Size values are once, few and many counts, or a class for expanded clones, and some rows have none.

d_gene,j_gene,v_gene,abundance,CDR3nt,CDR3aa
NA,TRBJ2-5,TRBV5-6,NA,TGTGCCAGCAGCTCTCGGTACTTC,CASSSRYF
TRBD1,TRBJ1-5,TRBV4-1,many,TGCGCCAGCAGCCACTTGGGCAGGACAGGGCGGAATCAGCCCCAGCATTTT,CASSHLGRTGRNQPQHF
TRBD1,TRBJ2-7,TRBV7-3,NA,TGTGCCAGCAGCCTGGGACAGGACGAGCAGTACTTC,CASSLGQDEQYF
TRBD2,TRBJ2-3,TRBV6-6,NA,TGTGCCAGCAGGAGGACTAGCTTTAGCACAGATACGCAGTATTTT,CASRRTSFSTDTQYF
TRBD1,TRBJ2-7,TRBV6-5,many,TGTGCCAGCCGGCTAGGACAGGGGGCAATTTACGAGCAGTACTTC,CASRLGQGAIYEQYF
NA,TRBJ2-5,TRBV6-5,NA,TGTGCCAGCAATCTCGAATGGGCAGTGAGGGAGACCCAGTACTTC,CASNLEWAVRETQYF
TRBD1,TRBJ1-4,TRBV3-1,few,TGTGCCAGCAGCCGCGAAGGACAGGGAAATGAAAAACTGTTTTTT,CASSREGQGNEKLFF
NA,TRBJ1-6,TRBV2,NA,TGTGCCAGCAACAGGGACCACTCACCCCTCCACTTT,CASNRDHSPLHF
NA,TRBJ1-2,TRBV6-5,many,TGTGCCAGCATAACGCACCGGACAGCTAACTATGGCTACACCTTC,CASITHRTANYGYTF
NA,TRBJ1-2,TRBV7-9,many,TGTGCCAGCAGGCTGGACACAAACTATGGCTACACCTTC,CASRLDTNYGYTF
TRBD1,TRBJ1-4,TRBV5-1,many,TGCGCCAGCAGCGGGGGGACAGGGGGTTTTGCAACTAATGAAAAACTGTTTTTT,CASSGGTGGFATNEKLFF
NA,TRBJ1-2,TRBV3-1,NA,TGTGCCAGCAGCCAAGGGGGGACCTCTAACTATGGCTACACCTTC,CASSQGGTSNYGYTF
TRBD1,TRBJ2-7,TRBV7-9,many,TGTGCCAGCAGCTTTCTAGTGGACAGGGCCTACGAGCAGTACTTC,CASSFLVDRAYEQYF
NA,TRBJ2-2,TRBV20-1,NA,TGCAGTGCCCACCGGGGGCGGGGTGACACCGGGGAGCTGTTTTTT,CSAHRGRGDTGELFF